This T cell receptor (beta chain) comes out of a study of human T cells and chemical hapten exposure. Whole-study findings and limits: Patch test score was positively correlated with the counts of PT1 expanded TCRs. Significantly more large CDR3 similarity clusters were formed by expanded TCRs than by controls. Once DPC sensitization occurred, TCRs above 1 in 1000 frequency showed no change.

A note on this clonotype: Its antigen remains unknown.

The junction had 6 bases not matched to a gene; V was cut back by 8 bases and J by 4 bases. Germline V gene sequence: CDR1 SGHVS, CDR2 FNYEAQ. The CDR3 covers 14 residues. This sample's time point: pre-sensitization, week 0. As for treatment: therapeutic diphenylcyclopropenone sensitization with weekly scalp DPC. TCRdb re-called the RACE reads with MiXCR, one entry per CDR3 protein. The sample contains roughly 100,000 distinct CDR3 sequences, 10% to 13% of which appear only once. The TCR originated in an older woman with alopecia areata. Some clones in this sample may be carry-over from other donors' samples. V is TRBV7-6 and J is TRBJ2-3; 10 bases align to TRBD1. This sample comprised whole blood, obtained in connection with sensitization to the hapten diphenylcyclopropenone (DPC). The CDR3 here is CASVFGQGADTQYF. In DNA, the CDR3 is TGTGCCAGCGTTTTCGGACAGGGGGCAGATACGCAGTATTTT.